The clone carrying this TCR beta chain has just one count. Its antigen is unknown. The PCR contained 60 Vbeta and 13 Jbeta primers. Sequencing was performed with immunoSEQ multiplex PCR; in TCRdb, only in-frame clones are kept and a portion is missing. The sample lists 75,000 to 100,000 clones, around 75% occurring once. V was shortened by 1 base and J by 5 bases, with 8 bases between the two germline ends. Per the germline V gene, CDR1 is SGHTA and CDR2 is FQGNSA. The CDR3 is made up of 13 amino acids. The sample belongs to a study of cytomegalovirus exposure and HLA in healthy donors. Whole-study results and caveats: It was shown in a later analysis that HLA-associated TCR beta chains were more clonally expanded than other, equally common chains. Being productive about 90% or about 30% of the time was typical of most TCR beta V segments in an earlier analysis. Among CMV-associated TCR beta chains, most appeared HLA-restricted in a later analysis. A later analysis linked a missense variant in DCLRE1C to the trimming of TCR beta V and J genes.

The chain carries TRBV7-2 and TRBJ1-2; possibly TRBD1 for D (6 bases). The sequence came from a man between 18 and 29 years old in good health and CMV-seropositive. Sequencing was performed on PBMCs. CDR3 DNA: TGTGCCAGCAGCTTAGTCAGGGGTTATGGCTACACCTTC. Protein: CASSLVRGYGYTF.